These 17 T cell receptor beta chains originate from one sample sequenced in a study of blood T cell repertoires in COVID-19. Assay: immunoSEQ multiplex PCR; the TCRdb copy retains only in-frame clones and omits some. The table records about 67,000 clones, approximately 87% of them present only once. The sample comprised peripheral blood. The receptors derive from a man aged 50-59 years with active COVID-19.

The chain recombines TRBV9 with TRBJ2-7; 9 nucleotides match TRBD1. The CDR3 covers 14 residues. J was trimmed by 6 bases and V by 4 bases; bases with no gene match: 8. Per the germline V gene, CDR1 is SGDLS and CDR2 is YYNGEE. The CDR3 sequence is CASSRGQGSIEQYF. CDR3 in DNA: TGTGCCAGCAGCCGCGGACAGGGGTCTATCGAGCAGTACTTC.

The rearrangement links TRBV24-1 to TRBJ2-4, with 7 bases identical to TRBD1. The CDR3 contains 14 residues. The ends lost 7 bases at V and 2 bases at J; junction bases unmatched: 4. The germline CDR1 and CDR2 sequences are KGHDR and SFDVKD. The CDR3 region is CATSSGQPKNIQYF. The CDR3 nucleotides read TGTGCCACCAGCTCGGGACAGCCCAAAAACATTCAGTACTTC.

This clone was seen only once. This sequence joins TRBV6-6 and TRBJ2-7; 7 positions match TRBD2. Germline CDR1 and CDR2: MNHNY and SVGAGI (reference sequence). The CDR3 length is 15 residues. Unmatched junction bases numbered 5, after V lost 0 bases and J lost 3 bases. This CDR3 reads CASSYSQGGYYEQYF. The CDR3 nucleotides read TGTGCCAGCAGTTACTCTCAGGGAGGGTACTACGAGCAGTACTTC.

This chain uses TRBV29-1 with TRBJ1-2; TRBD1 agrees at 8 bases. V shed 3 bases, J shed 7 bases, and the junction held 4 bases outside the gene matches. Per the germline V gene, CDR1 is SQVTM and CDR2 is ANQGSEA. The CDR3 spans 12 residues. The CDR3, as DNA: TGCAGCGTTGAGAGGACAGGGTCTGGCTACACCTTC. It specifies CSVERTGSGYTF.

This rearrangement joins TRBV24-1 to TRBJ1-5, with a possible D match to TRBD1 (6 bases). CDR1 and CDR2 from the germline V gene are KGHDR and SFDVKD. CDR3 length: 17 amino acids. V gave up 12 bases and J gave up 0 bases, with 23 bases separating them. CDR3 in amino acids: CAPRVIYGTLSNQPQHF. The CDR3 DNA sequence: TGTGCCCCTCGGGTCATTTACGGGACACTTAGCAATCAGCCCCAGCATTTT.

The gene calls are TRBV2 and TRBJ2-3, with D possibly TRBD1 on 6 matching bases. The CDR3 loop spans 14 amino acids. The V gene's germline CDR1 is SNHLY and CDR2 FYNNEI. Trimming removed 5 bases at V and 3 bases at J, with 12 bases between. The chain's CDR3 is CASSPRDTTDTQYF. The CDR3 DNA reads TGTGCCAGCAGTCCCCGGGACACAACAGATACGCAGTATTTT.

The rearrangement links TRBV3-1 (or the pseudogene TRBV3-2) to TRBJ2-3; 9 nucleotides agree with TRBD2. Per the germline V gene, CDR1 is LGHDT and CDR2 is YNNKEL (reference sequence). This CDR3 is 22 amino acids long. The junction had 24 bases not matched to a gene; V was cut back by 2 bases and J by 3 bases. CDR3 nucleotides: TGTGCCAGCAGCCAAAAAAGGGGGCGGTCGGCTAGCGGGGCTGGAAGGACAGATACGCAGTATTTT. Translation gives CASSQKRGRSASGAGRTDTQYF.

The CDR3 coding sequence is TGTGCCACCAGTAGCGGGACAGGGGTGACTGAAGCTTTCTTT. Protein sequence: CATSSGTGVTEAFF. V gene TRBV15 combines with J gene TRBJ1-1; TRBD1 matches at 10 bases. This CDR3 spans 14 amino acids. The ends lost 6 bases at V and 5 bases at J; junction bases unmatched: 6. Germline CDR1 and CDR2: LNHNV and YYDKDF (reference sequence).

The CDR3 region is CASSLGTSGYNEQFF. Written as DNA, the CDR3 is TGTGCCAGCAGCCTCGGGACTAGCGGTTACAATGAGCAGTTCTTC. The chain is built from TRBV3-1 (or the pseudogene TRBV3-2) and TRBJ2-1, with 11 bases that match TRBD2. V lost 4 bases and J lost 4; bases outside the gene matches: 3. CDR3 length equals 15 residues. Germline CDR1 LGHDT, CDR2 YNNKEL (reference sequence).

This clone was observed a few times. The V and J genes are TRBV2 and TRBJ1-5, with 8 bases matching TRBD1. CDR1 SNHLY and CDR2 FYNNEI come from the germline V gene. Trimming cost V 6 bases and J 6 bases; bases outside gene matches: 4. The CDR3 spans 13 residues. The CDR3 loop is CASRGQEGQPQHF. CDR3 sequence (DNA): TGTGCCAGCAGGGGACAGGAGGGTCAGCCCCAGCATTTT. Using reference TRBV2 and TRBJ1-5 for the parts outside the CDR3, the full variable domain is EPEVTQTPSHQVTQMGQEVILRCVPISNHLYFYWYRQILGQKVEFLVSFYNNEISEKSEIFDDQFSVERPDGSNFTLKIRSTKLEDSAMYFCASRGQEGQPQHFGDGTRLSIL.

CDR3 DNA: TGTGCCAGCAGCCGCACAGGATCTAACGGCATTCAGTACTTC. This encodes CASSRTGSNGIQYF. The V gene is TRBV2, the J gene TRBJ2-4; a possible D gene is TRBD1 (5 bases). Deletions cut 6 bases from V and 9 bases from J, with 18 bases between. This CDR3 contains 14 residues. Germline CDR1 and CDR2: SNHLY and FYNNEI.

The gene calls are TRBV10-3 and TRBJ2-3; 12 bases match TRBD2. Germline trimming cut 6 bases from V and 2 bases from J; bases unmatched to any gene: 3. CDR1 is ENHRY and CDR2 is SYGVKD in the germline V gene. This CDR3 has 15 amino acids. DNA for the CDR3: TGTGCCATCAGGGGGACTAGCGGGTTCACAGATACGCAGTATTTT. It yields the protein CAIRGTSGFTDTQYF.

The chain has TRBV11-2 and TRBJ1-6; tentatively, D is TRBD1 (6 bases). CDR1 and CDR2 (germline): SGHAT, FQNNGV. The CDR3 is made up of 15 amino acids. V was cut by 5 bases and J by 8 bases, with 16 bases left in between. The CDR3 sequence: CASSSTTGKYSPLHF. The CDR3 DNA is TGTGCCAGCAGCAGTACCACAGGGAAGTATTCACCCCTCCACTTT.

This chain joins TRBV5-6 and TRBJ2-4; 10 bases line up with TRBD1. The V and J ends lost 2 bases and 7 bases, in that order; junction bases with no gene match: 3. The length of the CDR3 is 14 residues. Germline CDR1 SGHDT, CDR2 YYEEEE. CDR3 bases: TGTGCCAGCAGCTTTAGGGGACAGGGGAACATTCAGTACTTC. Encoded protein: CASSFRGQGNIQYF. Complete variable domain (other parts from reference TRBV5-6 and TRBJ2-4): DAGVTQSPTHLIKTRGQQVTLRCSPKSGHDTVSWYQQALGQGPQFIFQYYEEEERQRGNFPDRFSGHQFPNYSSELNVNALLLGDSALYLCASSFRGQGNIQYFGAGTRLSVL.

The chain joins TRBV12-5 to TRBJ1-5, with no clear D. Germline CDR1 is LGHNT and CDR2 is FRNRAP. The CDR3 covers 14 residues. The V gene lost 3 bases and the J gene lost 5 bases, with 11 bases spanning the gap. CDR3 nucleotides: TGTGCTAGTGGTTTCGGGGAGAGGCATCAGCCCCAGCATTTT. This encodes CASGFGERHQPQHF.

The chain recombines TRBV5-4 with TRBJ2-1; TRBD1 matches 7 bases. This CDR3 is 16 amino acids long. The V gene end was trimmed by 4 bases and the J gene end by 1 base; junction bases not matched to a gene: 8. The V gene's germline CDR1 is SGHNT and CDR2 YYREEE (reference sequence). The CDR3 region is CASSPKGGLSYNEQFF. The CDR3 DNA is TGTGCCAGCAGCCCTAAAGGGGGCTTGTCCTACAATGAGCAGTTCTTC.

The V gene is TRBV3-1 (or the pseudogene TRBV3-2), the J gene TRBJ2-5; 8 bases match TRBD1. The CDR3 length is 15 residues. Germline CDR1 LGHDT, CDR2 YNNKEL (reference sequence). J gave up 3 bases and V 2 bases, and 5 bases lay outside the gene matches. The CDR3 DNA reads TGTGCCAGCAGCCAATCCCCGGGACAGGAAGAGACCCAGTACTTC. Residues: CASSQSPGQEETQYF.